Listed here are 31 T cell receptor beta chains from one sample, sequenced in a study of cytomegalovirus exposure and HLA in healthy donors. 13 Jbeta primers and 60 Vbeta primers were used for the PCR. Measured with immunoSEQ multiplex PCR; TCRdb has only the in-frame clones, and not every one. The profile covers about 200,000 clones, with approximately 70% appearing a single time and less than 3% taken by the ten largest. The sequenced sample was PBMCs. The receptors derive from a man in his forties in good health and CMV-seropositive.

The chain has TRBV2 and TRBJ2-7, with unresolved D. The CDR3 is 13 amino acids. The germline gives CDR1 SNHLY, CDR2 FYNNEI. V dropped 4 bases and J dropped 7 bases, with 14 bases sitting between them. The CDR3 protein is CASSVQKSQEQYF. As DNA, the CDR3 is TGTGCCAGCAGTGTTCAGAAATCCCAAGAGCAGTACTTC.

The chain carries TRBV28 and TRBJ2-1; maybe TRBD1 (6 bases). Trimming removed 4 bases at V and 7 bases at J, with 29 bases between. CDR1 and CDR2 from the germline V gene are MDHEN and SYDVKM. This CDR3 region has 19 residues. DNA for the CDR3: TGTGCCAGCAGTTCGCTGACCTCCAGGGGATCGGGTGTCAGGAATGAGCAGTTCTTC. Translating it yields CASSSLTSRGSGVRNEQFF.

The chain carries TRBV5-1 and TRBJ2-7, with D possibly TRBD2 on 6 matching bases. Trimming removed 3 bases from V and 1 base from J, with 14 bases in between. The CDR3 has 15 amino acids. Germline V gene lookup returns CDR1 SGHRS and CDR2 YFSETQ. The CDR3 DNA is TGCGCCAGCAGCTCCGGGTGGAGGGATTCCTACGAGCAGTACTTC. Residues: CASSSGWRDSYEQYF. Filled out from reference TRBV5-1 and TRBJ2-7, the complete variable domain reads KAGVTQTPRYLIKTRGQQVTLSCSPISGHRSVSWYQQTPGQGLQFLFEYFSETQRNKGNFPGRFSGRQFSNSRSEMNVSTLELGDSALYLCASSSGWRDSYEQYFGPGTRLTVT.

This clone was picked up a small number of times. The chain combines TRBV6-6 with TRBJ2-4; perhaps TRBD2 as D (6 bases). The germline V gene encodes CDR1 MNHNY and CDR2 SVGAGI (reference sequence). The V end lost 5 bases, the J end lost 6 bases, and 17 bases lay between the germline ends. The CDR3 runs to 15 residues. CDR3 sequence reads: CASSITWGEVNIQYF. CDR3 nucleotide sequence: TGTGCCAGCAGTATTACTTGGGGGGAAGTAAACATTCAGTACTTC.

The chain employs TRBV2 and TRBJ2-7; 8 positions agree with TRBD1. The CDR3 spans 14 residues. With 8 bases clipped from V and 6 bases from J, the junction kept 12 bases outside the gene matches. Germline loops: CDR1 SNHLY, CDR2 FYNNEI. The CDR3 sequence: CASEVDRGFSEQYF. The CDR3 DNA follows: TGTGCCAGCGAGGTCGACAGGGGTTTCTCCGAGCAGTACTTC.

This chain connects TRBV7-9 to TRBJ1-3; the D is unclear. Germline CDR1 and CDR2: SEHNR and FQNEAQ (reference sequence). V was clipped by 1 base and J by 2 bases, with 12 bases between them. The CDR3 is made up of 16 amino acids. CDR3 in DNA: TGTGCCAGCAGCTTAGTGGGAGATGGACCTGGAAACACCATATATTTT. Encoded protein: CASSLVGDGPGNTIYF.

The DNA of the CDR3 is TGTGCCAGCAGTCCCCGACAGGCGAGTGAAAAACTGTTTTTT. Translation: CASSPRQASEKLFF. This rearrangement joins TRBV6-5 to TRBJ1-4, with D perhaps matching TRBD1 (6 bases). Germline V gene lookup returns CDR1 MNHEY and CDR2 SVGAGI. This CDR3 comprises 14 residues. Between the trimmed V and J ends, which lost 5 bases and 7 bases, there was a span of 14 bases.

V and J are TRBV9 and TRBJ2-7, with D possibly matching TRBD2 (5 bases). The CDR3 spans 12 residues. The V gene lost 4 bases and the J gene lost 6 bases, with 11 bases spanning the gap. Germline CDR1 SGDLS, CDR2 YYNGEE. The CDR3 spells CASSPVGGEQYF. For the CDR3, the DNA is TGTGCCAGCAGCCCCGTCGGAGGCGAGCAGTACTTC.

V gene TRBV7-4 combines with J gene TRBJ2-1; 8 bases are shared with TRBD2. The germline V gene has CDR1 SGHVT and CDR2 SQSDAQ. V lost 10 bases, J lost 2 bases, and 4 bases stayed unmatched. This CDR3 spans 13 amino acids. This chain's CDR3 is CATGRGAYNEQFF. CDR3 nucleotide sequence: TGTGCCACGGGGCGGGGGGCCTACAATGAGCAGTTCTTC.

The chain joins TRBV4-3 to TRBJ1-1; no firm D call. Deletions cut 1 base from V and 2 bases from J, with 8 bases between. Germline loops: CDR1 LGHNA, CDR2 YSLEER. This CDR3 is built from 14 residues. Here the CDR3 DNA reads TGCGCCAGCAGCCAAGTGAACAGAAACACTGAAGCTTTCTTT. This gives the protein CASSQVNRNTEAFF.

The chain has TRBV13 and TRBJ2-5, with 11 bases aligning to TRBD2. CDR1 PRHDT and CDR2 FYEKMQ come from the germline V gene (reference sequence). This CDR3 comprises 15 residues. Germline trimming cut 4 bases from V and 4 bases from J; bases unmatched to any gene: 5. In DNA, the CDR3 is TGTGCCAGCAGCTCCAGCCTAGCGGGGGGAGAGACCCAGTACTTC. It yields the protein CASSSSLAGGETQYF.

V and J are TRBV6-1 and TRBJ2-3; D is perhaps TRBD1 (6 bases). The CDR3 sequence is 15 residues long. Trimming shortened V by 6 bases and J by 0 bases, and 13 bases separated the two germline ends. Germline CDR1 is MNHNS and CDR2 is SASEGT. The CDR3 is CASSRGGFSTDTQYF. The CDR3 nucleotides read TGTGCCAGCAGCCGAGGGGGATTTAGCACAGATACGCAGTATTTT.

This chain links TRBV6-1 with TRBJ2-6; D is possibly TRBD1 (6 bases). The V and J ends lost 7 bases and 1 base respectively, with 8 bases between them. The CDR3 covers 14 residues. Germline V gene sequence: CDR1 MNHNS, CDR2 SASEGT. In nucleotides, the CDR3 is TGTGCCAGCAAAACAGGGTCTGGGGCCAACGTCCTGACTTTC. Its translation: CASKTGSGANVLTF.

This chain links TRBV19 with TRBJ1-6; TRBD1 is a possible D gene (5 bases). The ends were cut back, 5 bases at V and 9 bases at J, with 11 bases in the middle. Germline assignment: CDR1 LNHDA and CDR2 SQIVND (reference sequence). CDR3 length equals 13 residues. CDR3 DNA: TGTGCCAGTAGTCGGGGGGAGGGTTCACCCCTCCACTTT. It is translated as CASSRGEGSPLHF.

The chain couples TRBV29-1 to TRBJ1-3; D unclear. V was cut by 6 bases and J by 0 bases, with 6 bases left in between. The length of the CDR3 is 12 residues. Germline CDR1 and CDR2: SQVTM and ANQGSEA. The chain's CDR3 is CSVQASGNTIYF. The CDR3 coding sequence is TGCAGCGTCCAGGCCTCTGGAAACACCATATATTTT.

This rearrangement joins TRBV28 to TRBJ2-2, with 9 bases matching TRBD1. V was pared by 8 bases and J by 7 bases, with 17 bases of the junction left unmatched. The CDR3 has 17 amino acids. Germline V gene data show CDR1 as MDHEN and CDR2 as SYDVKM. In nucleotides, the CDR3 is TGTGCCAGCGCCCGGCCGCTAGGGACAGGGAGGGACGGGGAGCTGTTTTTT. This codes for CASARPLGTGRDGELFF.

Only a few counts were recorded for this clone. This CDR3 is CASSWSRTYGYTF. CDR3 bases: TGTGCCAGCAGCTGGTCCAGGACTTATGGCTACACCTTC. The rearrangement joins TRBV7-2 to TRBJ1-2; D remains unclear. Looked up from germline, CDR1 is SGHTA and CDR2 is FQGNSA. The V gene lost 4 bases and the J gene lost 5 bases, with 11 bases spanning the gap. The CDR3 runs 13 residues.

The gene calls are TRBV5-1 and TRBJ1-6; D perhaps matches TRBD1 (5 bases). The CDR3 contains 14 residues. V lost 4 bases, J lost 3 bases, and 8 bases lay in between. Per the germline V gene, CDR1 is SGHRS and CDR2 is YFSETQ. The CDR3 coding sequence is TGCGCCAGCAGCACGGACATCTATAATTCACCCCTCCACTTT. Amino acid sequence: CASSTDIYNSPLHF.

The CDR3 loop is CASSYESRVREKLFF. The CDR3 DNA reads TGTGCCAGCAGTTACGAGTCCCGGGTCCGAGAAAAACTGTTTTTT. The chain uses TRBV6-6 and TRBJ1-4; D is unclear. Germline-derived CDR1 and CDR2 are MNHNY and SVGAGI (reference sequence). Trimming removed 2 bases from V and 8 bases from J, with 15 bases in between. The CDR3 extends over 15 amino acids.

The chain links TRBV25-1 to TRBJ2-6; the match to TRBD1 covers 8 bases. V was pared by 11 bases and J by 0 bases, with 9 bases of the junction left unmatched. Germline CDR1 and CDR2: MGHDK and SYGVNS. The CDR3 covers 16 residues. CDR3 sequence: CAARGQGRSGANVLTF. The CDR3 region has the DNA TGTGCCGCGCGAGGACAGGGACGCTCTGGGGCCAACGTCCTGACTTTC.

The rearrangement uses TRBV19 and TRBJ2-7; 7 bases match TRBD2. The V and J ends lost 3 bases and 6 bases, in that order; junction bases with no gene match: 8. This CDR3 region has 14 residues. CDR1 and CDR2 (germline): LNHDA, SQIVND (reference sequence). CDR3 DNA sequence: TGTGCCAGTAGTATGCAGCGGGGTCAGGCCGAGCAGTACTTC. Encoded protein: CASSMQRGQAEQYF.

This chain uses TRBV5-4 with TRBJ2-3, with TRBD1 identical over 9 bases. CDR1 is SGHNT and CDR2 is YYREEE in the germline V gene (reference sequence). With 3 bases clipped from V and 5 bases from J, the junction kept 1 base outside the gene matches. The CDR3 runs 13 residues. The CDR3 loop reads CASSWTGVDTQYF. In nucleotides, the CDR3 is TGTGCCAGCAGCTGGACAGGGGTAGATACGCAGTATTTT.

In this sample, this clone turned up once. The CDR3 here is CASSDEGQGRDEQYF. DNA of the CDR3: TGTGCCAGCAGTGACGAAGGACAGGGGAGGGACGAGCAGTACTTC. The V and J genes are TRBV2 and TRBJ2-7; 9 nucleotides align to TRBD1. The ends lost 3 bases at V and 5 bases at J; junction bases unmatched: 8. CDR1 is SNHLY, CDR2 FYNNEI, per germline. This CDR3 comprises 15 residues.

The chain is built from TRBV6-1 and TRBJ2-7, with D possibly being TRBD2 (5 bases). V was cut by 4 bases and J by 0 bases, with 10 bases left in between. Germline V gives CDR1 MNHNS, CDR2 SASEGT. This CDR3 spans 14 amino acids. The CDR3 reads CASSGEGSSYEQYF. The CDR3 bases are TGTGCCAGCAGTGGTGAAGGGAGCTCCTACGAGCAGTACTTC.

The rearrangement uses TRBV14 and TRBJ1-4; 9 positions agree with TRBD1. After removal of 0 bases from V and 4 bases from J, the junction contained 3 bases not matched to a gene. Per germline, CDR1 SGHDN and CDR2 FVKESK. This CDR3 is 16 amino acids long. The chain's CDR3 is CASSQERGQGNEKLFF. DNA of the CDR3: TGTGCCAGCAGCCAAGAGAGGGGACAGGGTAATGAAAAACTGTTTTTT.

The chain couples TRBV10-2 to TRBJ1-2; weak D call: TRBD1 (5 bases). The length of the CDR3 is 13 residues. The germline V and J ends were trimmed by 1 base and 8 bases, with 11 bases remaining between them. Germline V gene lookup returns CDR1 WSHSY and CDR2 SAAADI. The CDR3 bases are TGCGCCAGCAGTGAGTACCGGGGGAACGGCTACACCTTC. Its protein is CASSEYRGNGYTF.

This clone has a handful of counts. The gene calls are TRBV2 and TRBJ2-2; 9 positions agree with TRBD1. CDR3 length: 15 residues. Germline lookup yields CDR1 SNHLY and CDR2 FYNNEI. The V segment lost 6 bases and the J segment 4 bases; nucleotides outside the gene matches: 6. The CDR3 DNA follows: TGTGCCAGCAGACCGGGACAGGGAGGCACCGGGGAGCTGTTTTTT. It specifies CASRPGQGGTGELFF. Together with reference TRBV2 and TRBJ2-2, the CDR3 gives the full variable domain: EPEVTQTPSHQVTQMGQEVILRCVPISNHLYFYWYRQILGQKVEFLVSFYNNEISEKSEIFDDQFSVERPDGSNFTLKIRSTKLEDSAMYFCASRPGQGGTGELFFGEGSRLTVL.

This clone was seen a handful of times. The V call is TRBV7-2, the J call TRBJ2-1, with 8 bases aligning to TRBD2. With 3 bases clipped from V and 8 bases from J, the junction kept 12 bases outside the gene matches. This CDR3 is 16 amino acids long. CDR1 is SGHTA, CDR2 FQGNSA, per germline. Written as DNA, the CDR3 is TGTGCCAGCAGCTTCGCCCGGGCGGGGGGCCGCGATGAGCAGTTCTTC. Residues: CASSFARAGGRDEQFF.

The genes are TRBV7-9 and TRBJ1-3, with no clear D. Per germline, CDR1 SEHNR and CDR2 FQNEAQ (reference sequence). V lost 7 bases and J lost 2, with 12 bases in between. The CDR3 consists of 14 residues. The CDR3 sequence is CASIAPRAGNTIYF. CDR3 sequence (DNA): TGTGCCAGCATAGCTCCGCGGGCTGGAAACACCATATATTTT.

The chain joins TRBV28 to TRBJ2-2; no definite D call. V dropped 1 base and J dropped 5 bases, with 2 bases sitting between them. Germline lookup yields CDR1 MDHEN and CDR2 SYDVKM. The CDR3 loop spans 12 amino acids. Here the CDR3 DNA reads TGTGCCAGCAGTTTATTAACCGGGGAGCTGTTTTTT. It is translated as CASSLLTGELFF. The entire variable domain, with the rest obtained from reference TRBV28 and TRBJ2-2, is as follows: DVKVTQSSRYLVKRTGEKVFLECVQDMDHENMFWYRQDPGLGLRLIYFSYDVKMKEKGDIPEGYSVSREKKERFSLILESASTNQTSMYLCASSLLTGELFFGEGSRLTVL.

The chain is built from TRBV28 and TRBJ1-5; D possibly corresponds to TRBD1 (5 bases). Deletions cut 8 bases from V and 3 bases from J, with 20 bases between. The V gene's germline CDR1 is MDHEN and CDR2 SYDVKM. This CDR3 is built from 16 residues. CDR3 sequence: CASSDPRRGINQPQHF. CDR3 in DNA: TGTGCCAGCTCAGATCCCCGGAGGGGCATCAATCAGCCCCAGCATTTT.